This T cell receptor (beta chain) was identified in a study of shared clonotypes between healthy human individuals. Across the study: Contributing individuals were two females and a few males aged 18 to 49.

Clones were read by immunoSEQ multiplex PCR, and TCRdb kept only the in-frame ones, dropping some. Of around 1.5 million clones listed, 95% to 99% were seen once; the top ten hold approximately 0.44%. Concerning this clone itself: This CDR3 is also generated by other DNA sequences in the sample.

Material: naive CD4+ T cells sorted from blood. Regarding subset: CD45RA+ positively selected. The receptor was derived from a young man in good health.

Here the CDR3 DNA reads TGTGCCAGCTCACCCGCCGGACAGGGTTCTGGAAACACCATATATTTT. Protein product: CASSPAGQGSGNTIYF. The chain uses TRBV18 and TRBJ1-3; TRBD1 matches at 8 bases. V dropped 3 bases and J dropped 1; count of bases not matched to a gene: 5. The germline gives CDR1 KGHSH, CDR2 LQKENI. The CDR3 length is 16 residues.